This TCR beta chain was profiled in a study of blood T cell repertoires in COVID-19. The germline V gene has CDR1 MNHEY and CDR2 SVGAGI. The CDR3 is 14 amino acids. The V end lost 6 bases, the J end lost 1 base, and 12 bases lay between the germline ends. In the authors' methods: Amplifying reference gene primers gave estimates of nucleated cell counts. Clones were sequenced by immunoSEQ multiplex PCR, and TCRdb holds only the in-frame ones, with some missing. For V, J and clone size, that table is used; D and trimming come from the DNA. The sample shows just over 90,000 clones, roughly nine tenths of them seen only once.

The chain links TRBV6-5 to TRBJ1-2; maybe TRBD1 (5 bases). The clonotype comes from a human donor with active COVID-19. The donor label of this sample is uncertain. Sequenced material: peripheral blood. This chain's CDR3 is CASRKGRDNYGYTF. CDR3 coding DNA: TGTGCCAGCAGAAAGGGGAGGGATAACTATGGCTACACCTTC.